This T cell receptor beta chain was identified in a study of blood T cell repertoires in COVID-19. In the original analysis: Amplifying reference gene primers gave estimates of nucleated cell counts. Data came from immunoSEQ multiplex PCR; TCRdb stores just in-frame clones and leaves some out. Clone size and V and J calls were adopted from that table, with D and trimming inferred from the DNA. The sample comprises about 100,000 clones, over 65% of which are singletons, and around 13% rests with the top ten. This receptor was taken from a human donor in a cohort sampled during active COVID-19. The specimen sequenced was peripheral blood.

CDR3 sequence: CASSQELRVKAPYNEQFF. In DNA form, the CDR3 reads TGCGCCAGCAGCCAAGAACTCAGGGTTAAGGCACCTTACAATGAGCAGTTCTTC. The J gene is TRBJ2-1, the V gene TRBV4-3; D may be TRBD1 (5 bases). The CDR3 consists of 18 residues. Trimming stripped 0 bases from V and 4 bases from J, with 19 bases between. Per the germline V gene, CDR1 is LGHNA and CDR2 is YSLEER.